These 22 T cell receptor beta chains were sequenced from one sample in a study of blood T cell repertoires in COVID-19. The repertoire was sequenced with immunoSEQ multiplex PCR; TCRdb's copy has only in-frame clones and lacks some. In the table there are 150,000 to 200,000 clones, approximately 80% of which are singletons. The sequencing input was PBMCs or T cells enriched from blood (not recorded which). All receptors come from a man between 40 and 49 years old who had recovered from COVID-19.

In this sample, this clone turned up once. This chain joins TRBV11-2 and TRBJ2-3; perhaps TRBD2 as D (5 bases). V was cut by 7 bases and J by 2 bases, with 10 bases left in between. The germline gives CDR1 SGHAT, CDR2 FQNNGV. The CDR3 has 13 residues. CDR3 nucleotide sequence: TGTGCCAGCACGGGCGGGTTCACAGATACGCAGTATTTT. It specifies CASTGGFTDTQYF. The full variable domain, with the rest looked up from reference TRBV11-2 and TRBJ2-3, is EAGVAQSPRYKIIEKRQSVAFWCNPISGHATLYWYQQILGQGPKLLIQFQNNGVVDDSQLPKDRFSAERLKGVDSTLKIQPAKLEDSAVYLCASTGGFTDTQYFGPGTRLTVL.

This clone was counted once. This chain joins TRBV7-9 and TRBJ1-1; 7 nucleotides agree with TRBD1. Unmatched junction bases numbered 14, after V lost 5 bases and J lost 5 bases. There are 16 residues in the CDR3. Germline CDR1 SEHNR, CDR2 FQNEAQ (reference sequence). This CDR3 is CASSPDSGGRGTEAFF. In DNA form, the CDR3 reads TGTGCCAGCAGCCCTGACTCTGGGGGCAGGGGGACTGAAGCTTTCTTT.

The rearrangement joins TRBV6-1 to TRBJ1-1, with D tentatively TRBD1 (6 bases). Trimming took off 2 bases at V and 3 bases at J, with 7 bases between the two ends. This CDR3 region has 13 residues. The V gene's germline CDR1 is MNHNS and CDR2 SASEGT. The CDR3, as DNA: TGTGCCAGCAGTGAATACAGGGACACTGAAGCTTTCTTT. It specifies CASSEYRDTEAFF.

The rearrangement uses TRBV6-5 and TRBJ2-1, with a tentative D call TRBD1 (6 bases). The CDR3 consists of 15 residues. The V and J ends lost 4 bases and 9 bases respectively, with 19 bases between them. Germline-derived CDR1 and CDR2 are MNHEY and SVGAGI. This CDR3 is CASSFTQGSHGEQFF. As DNA, the CDR3 is TGTGCCAGCAGTTTTACCCAGGGGTCCCACGGTGAGCAGTTCTTC.

The genes are TRBV2 and TRBJ1-4, with 8 bases fitting TRBD1. This CDR3 is built from 15 residues. J lost 7 bases, V lost 6 bases, and 10 bases had no gene match. The germline gives CDR1 SNHLY, CDR2 FYNNEI. The CDR3 reads CASRRSQGGVEKLFF. The CDR3 DNA reads as TGTGCCAGCAGGCGATCACAGGGGGGGGTTGAAAAACTGTTTTTT.

This clone showed up just a few times. The chain is built from TRBV11-2 and TRBJ1-2, with D perhaps TRBD1 (6 bases). The CDR3 extends over 14 amino acids. The V and J ends lost 2 bases and 8 bases respectively, with 15 bases between them. Germline-derived CDR1 and CDR2 are SGHAT and FQNNGV. CDR3 sequence reads: CASSLWAGAYGYTF. The DNA for the CDR3 is TGTGCCAGCAGCTTATGGGCGGGGGCGTACGGCTACACCTTC.

This chain uses TRBV19 with TRBJ1-5; D possibly corresponds to TRBD1 (5 bases). The CDR3 has 19 amino acids. Germline V lookup: CDR1 LNHDA, CDR2 SQIVND (reference sequence). With 0 bases removed from V and 2 bases from J, the gap between germline ends came to 20 bases. This CDR3 reads CASSIETPGLWGGNQPQHF. In nucleotides, the CDR3 is TGTGCCAGTAGTATAGAGACCCCGGGACTCTGGGGGGGCAATCAGCCCCAGCATTTT.

The chain is built from TRBV6-5 and TRBJ1-6, with D perhaps TRBD1 (6 bases). The germline V gene encodes CDR1 MNHEY and CDR2 SVGAGI. The CDR3 runs to 14 residues. Between the trimmed V and J ends, which lost 6 bases and 7 bases, there was a span of 13 bases. CDR3 DNA sequence: TGTGCCAGCAGCGACACAGGGTCCAATTCACCCCTCCACTTT. Protein sequence: CASSDTGSNSPLHF.

This clone was seen just once. The J gene is TRBJ2-3, the V gene TRBV11-3, with 7 positions matching TRBD2. After removal of 3 bases from V and 0 bases from J, the junction contained 3 bases not matched to a gene. CDR1 SGHNT and CDR2 YENEEA come from the germline V gene. The CDR3 length is 15 residues. The DNA of the CDR3 is TGTGCCAGCAGCTTGGGCGGGGGTAGCACAGATACGCAGTATTTT. Translated: CASSLGGGSTDTQYF.

CDR3 sequence: CAWSDRDSLKGELFF. The DNA for the CDR3 is TGTGCCTGGAGTGACCGGGACAGCCTGAAAGGGGAGCTGTTTTTT. This chain connects TRBV30 to TRBJ2-2; 7 positions match TRBD1. CDR1 and CDR2 (germline): GTSNPN, SVGIG (reference sequence). The CDR3 has 15 amino acids. V was pared by 1 base and J by 8 bases, with 10 bases of the junction left unmatched.

The chain recombines TRBV6-1 with TRBJ2-7, with D tentatively TRBD1 (6 bases). V lost 1 base and J lost 2, with 21 bases in between. Germline V lookup: CDR1 MNHNS, CDR2 SASEGT. The CDR3 is 18 residues long. The CDR3 loop reads CASSEGSGGHSFTYEQYV. CDR3 bases: TGTGCCAGCAGTGAAGGGTCTGGGGGCCACTCCTTTACCTACGAGCAGTACGTC.

V and J are TRBV7-7 and TRBJ1-5, with 9 bases lining up with TRBD1. Germline trimming cut 5 bases from V and 3 bases from J; bases unmatched to any gene: 5. This CDR3 is 15 amino acids long. Per germline, CDR1 SSHAT and CDR2 FNYEAQ (reference sequence). The CDR3 DNA reads as TGTGCCAGCAGCCCCGGGACAGGGAACAATCAGCCCCAGCATTTT. Translation: CASSPGTGNNQPQHF.

This sequence joins TRBV4-2 and TRBJ2-5; 13 positions agree with TRBD2. The V gene end was trimmed by 4 bases and the J gene end by 3 bases; junction bases not matched to a gene: 5. Germline-derived CDR1 and CDR2 are LGHNA and YNFKEQ. This CDR3 is built from 16 residues. This CDR3 reads CASSPGTSGVKETQYF. DNA of the CDR3: TGTGCCAGCAGCCCCGGGACTAGCGGGGTGAAAGAGACCCAGTACTTC.

Only a few counts were recorded for this clone. The chain couples TRBV5-1 to TRBJ2-2; D uncertain. Germline lookup yields CDR1 SGHRS and CDR2 YFSETQ. CDR3 length: 13 amino acids. The germline V and J ends were trimmed by 1 base and 4 bases, with 5 bases remaining between them. CDR3 loop: CASSLHVTGELFF. CDR3 nucleotides: TGCGCCAGCAGCTTGCATGTCACCGGGGAGCTGTTTTTT.

This clone was seen a handful of times. The rearrangement uses TRBV19 and TRBJ1-2; D may be TRBD1 (5 bases). The CDR3 covers 18 residues. V was cut by 2 bases and J by 0 bases, with 19 bases left in between. CDR1 is LNHDA, CDR2 SQIVND, per germline (reference sequence). CDR3 residues: CASSIPSSDSPSNYGYTF. In nucleotides, the CDR3 is TGTGCCAGTAGTATACCTTCCTCTGACAGCCCCTCTAACTATGGCTACACCTTC.

The chain is built from TRBV10-2 and TRBJ2-2; TRBD2 matches 9 bases. Germline V gives CDR1 WSHSY, CDR2 SAAADI. The CDR3 loop spans 15 amino acids. V dropped 7 bases and J dropped 5; count of bases not matched to a gene: 8. The CDR3 nucleotides read TGCGCCAGCAACCGCGGGGGGGCAGGTACCGGGGAGCTGTTTTTT. Amino acids: CASNRGGAGTGELFF.

This chain joins TRBV25-1 and TRBJ1-5, with no clear D. This CDR3 is 14 amino acids long. Per the germline V gene, CDR1 is MGHDK and CDR2 is SYGVNS. V gave up 3 bases and J gave up 0 bases, with 6 bases separating them. DNA of the CDR3: TGTGCCAGCAGTGAGGGCCTTAGCAATCAGCCCCAGCATTTT. It yields the protein CASSEGLSNQPQHF.

The rearrangement joins TRBV19 to TRBJ1-5; 7 nucleotides match TRBD1. The CDR3 covers 13 residues. Germline lookup yields CDR1 LNHDA and CDR2 SQIVND (reference sequence). After removal of 5 bases from V and 13 bases from J, the junction contained 11 bases not matched to a gene. The CDR3 sequence is CASSPLRQGPQHF. DNA for the CDR3: TGTGCCAGTAGTCCCCTAAGACAGGGACCTCAGCATTTT.

V usage is TRBV21-1 and J usage is TRBJ1-1. TRBV21-1 is noted as a pseudogene. The CDR3 has 13 amino acids. The CDR3 DNA is TGTGCCAGCAGCAGGTCCCAGAAACTACCAAGCTTCTTT. This sequence encodes CASSRSQKLPSFF.

Of note for this clone: This sample includes further DNA sequences coding for the same CDR3. This chain joins TRBV10-2 and TRBJ1-6; TRBD1 agrees at 7 bases. The CDR3 covers 14 residues. Germline CDR1 WSHSY, CDR2 SAAADI. The ends lost 6 bases at V and 6 bases at J; junction bases unmatched: 5. DNA for the CDR3: TGCGCCAGCAGCTCTGCAGGGGGTAATTCACCCCTCCACTTT. This gives the protein CASSSAGGNSPLHF.

The chain uses TRBV5-5 and TRBJ1-4; 8 bases map to TRBD1. CDR1 SGHKS and CDR2 YYEKEE come from the germline V gene (reference sequence). The CDR3 is made up of 15 amino acids. V was pared by 5 bases and J by 7 bases, with 10 bases of the junction left unmatched. The CDR3 sequence: CASSSTGGNLEKLFF. In DNA, the CDR3 is TGTGCCAGCAGTTCTACAGGGGGAAATCTTGAAAAACTGTTTTTT.

This chain connects TRBV6-5 to TRBJ2-7, with 8 positions matching TRBD2. This CDR3 region has 16 residues. Trimming cost V 0 bases and J 2 bases; bases outside gene matches: 6. The V gene's germline CDR1 is MNHEY and CDR2 SVGAGI. This CDR3 is CASSYSGRGGPYEQYF. The CDR3 DNA reads TGTGCCAGCAGTTACTCAGGACGGGGGGGCCCCTACGAGCAGTACTTC.